This T cell receptor beta chain was sequenced for a study of T cells after yellow fever vaccination (dated by TCRdb to between 2018 and 2021). Some background on the complete study: Libraries from fractions with low cell numbers were prepared with the SMART-Seq v4 Ultra Low Input RNA kit. To follow T-cell clones before and after primary and booster YFV17D yellow fever vaccination, bulk TCR alpha and beta repertoires were sequenced over time. Two healthy male donors, one aged 18 to 30 and one aged 30 to 40 years, were included in the cohort. Blood was drawn at multiple timepoints before and after primary and secondary immunization, with bulk PBMC replicates and cell subsets isolated.

TCR cDNA was synthesized by 5'RACE template switching, through which a universal primer site and unique molecular identifiers were introduced. Priming for cDNA synthesis came from both the TCR alpha and TCR beta constant segments. Library amplification used two PCR steps, and the second PCR step added sample barcodes and sequencing adapters. Sequencing of libraries was done on Illumina HiSeq 2500 (2x100 bp) or NovaSeq (2x150 bp). The authors' pipeline ran thus. MIGEC was used to demultiplex reads and collapse the reads into UMI consensus sequences, and MiXCR was used for V(D)J alignment. Vaccine-responding clonotypes were identified with edgeR using replicate PBMC samples, with FDR below 0.01 and a log2 fold change above 5 up to day 15 being required. CD4 or CD8 identity was assigned to each bulk clonotype according to whether the clonotype was present at higher abundance in the sequenced CD4 repertoire or the sequenced CD8 repertoire. Starting from the raw public reads, TCRdb applied fastp trimming at Q25, assembled clones with MiXCR and retained in-frame beta chains. Each CDR3 protein gets just one entry, which takes the most common genes and DNA from the rows behind it. The V and J calls follow TCRdb's processing rather than the paper's. The sample table shows some 600,000 distinct CDR3 sequences, and less than 20% are seen once. The top ten hold around a sixth of the sample.

This clonotype was picked up a small number of times. It lacks a known antigen. No much larger clonotype is one base removed from it; base qualities were not supplied. The treatment or condition label here, explained by the study, means: live attenuated yellow fever vaccine strain. At every blood-draw timepoint, two biological replicates of bulk PBMCs were collected. A standard Ficoll-Paque protocol was used to isolate PBMCs from peripheral blood. TriZol was used to extract RNA from bulk PBMCs, from CD4 and CD8 fractions, and from dextramer-positive and dextramer-negative fractions. General study outcomes and caveats: FACS-sorted repertoires could contain abundant contaminating clonotypes from the bulk population, so computational filtering was required. Most clones expanded after primary vaccination (96% of CD4 and approximately 90% of CD8) were re-detected after the booster, suggesting that broad memory maintenance occurred. Because the study included only two donors, the extent to which the findings can be generalized is limited. A small fraction of clonotypes appeared in both the CD4 and CD8 compartments, likely as a result of convergent recombination. Compared with the primary T-cell response, the secondary T-cell response was faster but weaker, reaching its peak on day 5 rather than on day 15.

This clonotype was sampled from a man aged 18 to 35 who received the YFV17D yellow fever vaccine. The source was PBMCs, collected less than 6 days after the first yellow fever vaccination.

The nucleotides read TGTGCCAGCAGCTTAGACCCGAGGAACATGTACTCTGGAAACACCATATATTTT. Its amino acids are CASSLDPRNMYSGNTIYF. This chain is built from TRBV11-2 and TRBJ1-3; no D gene can be assigned with confidence. Per the germline V gene, SGHAT is the CDR1 and FQNNGV is the CDR2. V is reduced by 0 bases and J by 0 bases, leaving a spacing of 15 bases between them. Reading from cysteine to phenylalanine, the CDR3 counts 18 amino acids. Only the CDR3 portion is preserved as DNA: 54 bases, with reading frame beginning at the first base.